This TCR beta chain was recovered during a study of Ad26.COV2.S vaccination and SARS-CoV-2 variants. Study-level information: Intramuscularly, Ad26.COV2.S was given either once or twice, 56 days apart.

This sample's treatment: roughly 20 received Ad26.COV2.S at low or high dose, single or two shots; about 5 received placebo; per-sample allocation not given. Collection of samples fell on day 63 after the first vaccine or placebo injection. The method was immunoSEQ multiplex PCR; TCRdb's version includes in-frame clones alone and lacks a portion of them. The table lists roughly 380,000 clones, approximately 90% of them singletons. The material sequenced was peripheral blood, taken in a trial of Ad26.COV2.S vaccine versus placebo. This sequence was found in a person between 18 and 59 years old who received the Ad26.COV2.S COVID-19 vaccine or a placebo.

The DNA of the CDR3 is TGTGCCAGCAACCCCCTCCTAGCGGGGGGATACGAGCAGTACTTC. Translation gives CASNPLLAGGYEQYF. The chain joins TRBV28 to TRBJ2-7; 11 bases line up with TRBD2. The trim removed 7 bases at V and 4 bases at J, leaving 9 bases unmatched. The length of the CDR3 is 15 residues. Germline CDR1 is MDHEN and CDR2 is SYDVKM.